This TCR beta chain appears in the sequencing data of a study of cytomegalovirus exposure and HLA in healthy donors. Study findings and constraints: Accounts indicate the classifier identified cytomegalovirus status with strong specificity and sensitivity. While the bulk of TCR sequences proved rare, some public TCRs turned up in many donors.

Points on this clone: The antigen is unknown.

In the PCR, 60 Vbeta and 13 Jbeta primers were used. The method was immunoSEQ multiplex PCR; TCRdb's version includes in-frame clones alone and lacks a portion of them. Its table lists about 70,000 clones. Looked up from germline, CDR1 is SGDLS and CDR2 is YYNGEE. V was cut by 0 bases and J by 7 bases, with 10 bases left in between. The CDR3 contains 14 residues. Input material: PBMCs. This clonotype was obtained from a female donor in good health and CMV-seropositive. The chain is built from TRBV9 and TRBJ1-4, with D unresolved. The CDR3, as DNA: TGTGCCAGCAGCGTAGAGATAACTTCTGAAAAACTGTTTTTT. Amino acids: CASSVEITSEKLFF.